Following are 7 T cell receptor beta chains from one sample sequenced in a study of regulatory T cells in long-lasting Graves disease. Libraries of TCR beta came from iRepertoire HTBI primers plus Arm-PCR of CDR3 regions. Via MiXCR, TCRdb re-called the multiplex PCR reads, giving one row per CDR3 protein. The table has about 300,000 distinct CDR3 sequences, 22% seen once. Noted time point: persistent/refractory GD, antithyroid drugs over 5 years with positive TRAb. Researchers made the TCR library from RNA that was extracted from PBMCs. The input for sequencing was peripheral blood mononuclear cells (PBMCs), taken when the disease was refractory, from a patient treated with antithyroid drugs. The origin of the receptors is a female donor with Graves disease.

This clonotype was counted at least ten times. This sequence joins TRBV28 and TRBJ2-7, with 9 bases aligning to TRBD1. Losses at the gene ends were 3 bases for V and 2 bases for J; bases not matched to a gene: 2. CDR3 size: 14 residues. Germline V gene sequence: CDR1 MDHEN, CDR2 SYDVKM. CDR3 region: CASSFTGGAYEQYF. CDR3 coding DNA: TGTGCCAGCAGTTTCACAGGGGGCGCCTACGAGCAGTACTTC.

This clonotype was detected a few times. This chain connects TRBV5-6 to TRBJ1-1, with D possibly matching TRBD1 (5 bases). V lost 2 bases and J lost 8, with 10 bases in between. There are 12 residues in the CDR3. Germline-derived CDR1 and CDR2 are SGHDT and YYEEEE. CDR3 bases: TGTGCCAGCAGCTTTGTGGGGGGGGAAGCTTTCTTT. This codes for CASSFVGGEAFF.

This clonotype was counted many times. V is TRBV12-3 or TRBV12-4 and J is TRBJ2-7; 9 bases are a match to TRBD2. Trimming at V came to 4 bases and at J to 0 bases, leaving 4 bases not matched to a gene. The CDR3 runs to 15 residues. CDR3 DNA: TGTGCCAGCAGTTCCGTAGCGGGAGCCTCCTACGAGCAGTACTTC. Translating it yields CASSSVAGASYEQYF.

V usage is TRBV9 and J usage is TRBJ2-5; the D gene is possibly TRBD2 (6 bases). Germline-derived CDR1 and CDR2 are SGDLS and YYNGEE. The CDR3 has 15 residues. Trimming left V 5 bases short and J 4 bases short, with 18 bases between. CDR3 in DNA: TGTGCCAGCAGTTTGGGTCGACTAGTGGGAGAGACCCAGTACTTC. It is translated as CASSLGRLVGETQYF.

The gene calls are TRBV18 and TRBJ2-7; 8 bases line up with TRBD1. The CDR3 has 15 amino acids. Trimming cost V 4 bases and J 4 bases; bases outside gene matches: 9. The germline V gene has CDR1 KGHSH and CDR2 LQKENI. The CDR3: CASSHSGTGDYEQYF. The CDR3 DNA reads as TGTGCCAGCTCACATTCCGGGACAGGCGATTACGAGCAGTACTTC.

Concerning this clonotype itself: This may come from a read error, since a much larger clone is one base off. The V call is TRBV27, the J call TRBJ1-4, with TRBD1 identical over 12 bases. In germline, CDR1 is MNHEY, CDR2 SMNVEV (reference sequence). The CDR3 runs 12 residues. V trimming: 10 bases; J trimming: 12 bases; junction bases outside the gene matches: 6. The CDR3 loop reads CATRDRGQELFF. CDR3 nucleotides: TGTGCCACCAGGGACAGGGGGCAAGAACTGTTTTTT.

This clonotype was seen repeatedly, ten times or more. The V gene is TRBV13, the J gene TRBJ2-7; 9 bases fit TRBD2. The V gene end was trimmed by 0 bases and the J gene end by 3 bases; junction bases not matched to a gene: 9. The CDR3 consists of 17 residues. Germline-derived CDR1 and CDR2 are PRHDT and FYEKMQ (reference sequence). CDR3 in DNA: TGTGCCAGCAGCTTAGGCTCCCTAGCGGGGTACAACTACGAGCAGTACTTC. Translating it yields CASSLGSLAGYNYEQYF.